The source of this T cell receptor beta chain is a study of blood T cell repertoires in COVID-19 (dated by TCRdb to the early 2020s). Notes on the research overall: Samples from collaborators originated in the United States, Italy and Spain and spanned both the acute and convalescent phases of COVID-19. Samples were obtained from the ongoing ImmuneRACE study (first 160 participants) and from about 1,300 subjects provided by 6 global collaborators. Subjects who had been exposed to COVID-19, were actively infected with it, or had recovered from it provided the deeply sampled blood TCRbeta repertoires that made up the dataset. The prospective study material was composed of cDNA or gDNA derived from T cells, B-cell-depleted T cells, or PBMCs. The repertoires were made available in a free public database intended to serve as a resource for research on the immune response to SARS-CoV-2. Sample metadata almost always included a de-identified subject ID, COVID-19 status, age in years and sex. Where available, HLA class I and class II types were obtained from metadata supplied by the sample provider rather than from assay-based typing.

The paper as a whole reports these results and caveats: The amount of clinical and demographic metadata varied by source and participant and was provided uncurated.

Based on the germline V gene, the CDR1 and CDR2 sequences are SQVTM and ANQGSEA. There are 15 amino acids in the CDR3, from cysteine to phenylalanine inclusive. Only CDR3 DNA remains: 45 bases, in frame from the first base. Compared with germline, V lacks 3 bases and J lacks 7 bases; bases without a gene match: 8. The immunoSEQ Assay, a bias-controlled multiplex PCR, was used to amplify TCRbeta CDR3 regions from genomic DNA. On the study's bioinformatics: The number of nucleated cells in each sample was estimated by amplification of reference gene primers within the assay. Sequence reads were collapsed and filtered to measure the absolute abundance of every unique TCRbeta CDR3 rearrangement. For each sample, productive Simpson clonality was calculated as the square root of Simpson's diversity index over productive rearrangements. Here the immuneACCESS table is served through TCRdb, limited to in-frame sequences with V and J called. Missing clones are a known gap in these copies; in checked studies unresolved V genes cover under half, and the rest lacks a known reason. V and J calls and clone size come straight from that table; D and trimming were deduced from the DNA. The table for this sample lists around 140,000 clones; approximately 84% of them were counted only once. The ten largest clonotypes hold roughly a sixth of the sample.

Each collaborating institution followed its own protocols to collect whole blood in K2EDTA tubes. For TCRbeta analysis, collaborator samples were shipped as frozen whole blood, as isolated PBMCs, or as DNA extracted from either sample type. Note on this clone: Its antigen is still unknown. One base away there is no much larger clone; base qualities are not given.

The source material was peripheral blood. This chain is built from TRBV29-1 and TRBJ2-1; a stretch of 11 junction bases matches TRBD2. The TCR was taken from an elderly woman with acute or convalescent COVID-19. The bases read TGCAGCGTTGAGGGTAGCGGGAGGGCCTGGAATGAGCAGTTCTTC. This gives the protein CSVEGSGRAWNEQFF.